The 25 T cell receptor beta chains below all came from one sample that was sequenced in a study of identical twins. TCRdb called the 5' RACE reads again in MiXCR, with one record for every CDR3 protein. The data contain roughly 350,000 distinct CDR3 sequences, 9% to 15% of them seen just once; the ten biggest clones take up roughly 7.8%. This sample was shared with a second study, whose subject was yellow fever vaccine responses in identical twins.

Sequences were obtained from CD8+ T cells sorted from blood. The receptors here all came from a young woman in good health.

The CDR3 DNA reads TGCGCCAGCAGCTCCAGGGGTCCAACCTACGAGCAGTACTTC. It specifies CASSSRGPTYEQYF. The rearrangement joins TRBV5-1 to TRBJ2-7; TRBD1 might be the D (6 bases). In germline, CDR1 is SGHRS, CDR2 YFSETQ. V was trimmed by 3 bases and J by 2 bases, leaving 12 bases between them. The CDR3 length is 14 residues.

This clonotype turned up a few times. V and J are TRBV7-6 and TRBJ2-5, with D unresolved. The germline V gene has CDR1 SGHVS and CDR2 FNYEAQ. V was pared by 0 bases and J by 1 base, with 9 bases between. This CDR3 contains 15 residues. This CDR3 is CASSLARTVQETQYF. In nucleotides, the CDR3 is TGTGCCAGCAGCTTAGCTCGGACGGTCCAAGAGACCCAGTACTTC.

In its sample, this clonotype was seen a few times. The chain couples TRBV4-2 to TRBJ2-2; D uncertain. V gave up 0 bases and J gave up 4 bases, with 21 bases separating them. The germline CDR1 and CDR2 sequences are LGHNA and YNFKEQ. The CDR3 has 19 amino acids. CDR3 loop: CASSQDELTYRTSTGELFF. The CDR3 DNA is TGTGCCAGCAGCCAAGACGAATTGACTTACCGAACGAGCACCGGGGAGCTGTTTTTT.

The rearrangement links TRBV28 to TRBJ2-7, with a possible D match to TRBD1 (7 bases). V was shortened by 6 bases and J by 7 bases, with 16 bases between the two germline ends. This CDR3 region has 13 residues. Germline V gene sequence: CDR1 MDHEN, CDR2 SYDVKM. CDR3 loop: CASSTGEVGEQYF. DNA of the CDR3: TGTGCCAGCAGCACAGGGGAGGTTGGGGAGCAGTACTTC.

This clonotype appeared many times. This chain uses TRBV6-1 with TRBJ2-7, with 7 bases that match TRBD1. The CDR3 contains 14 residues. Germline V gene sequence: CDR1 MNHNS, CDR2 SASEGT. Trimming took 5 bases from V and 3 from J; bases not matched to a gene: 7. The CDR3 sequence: CASSPGAGGYEQYV. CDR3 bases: TGTGCCAGCAGTCCCGGCGCAGGGGGCTACGAGCAGTACGTC.

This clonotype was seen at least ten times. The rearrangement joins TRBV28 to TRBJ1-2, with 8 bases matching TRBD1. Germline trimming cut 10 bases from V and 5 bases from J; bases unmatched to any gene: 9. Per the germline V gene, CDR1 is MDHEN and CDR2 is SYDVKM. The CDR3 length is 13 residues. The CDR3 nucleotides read TGTGCCATCCGCCGGGGACAGGAATATGGCTACACCTTC. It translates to CAIRRGQEYGYTF.

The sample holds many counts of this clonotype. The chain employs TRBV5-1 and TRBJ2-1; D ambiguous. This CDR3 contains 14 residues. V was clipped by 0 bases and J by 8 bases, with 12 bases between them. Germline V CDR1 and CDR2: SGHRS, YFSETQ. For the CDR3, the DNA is TGCGCCAGCAGCTTGGACACCCCGCTGGATGAGCAGTTCTTC. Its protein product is CASSLDTPLDEQFF.

The CDR3 region has the DNA TGCGCCAGCAGCTTGGGGACAGGGGGTGTACCCTACGAGCAGTACTTC. It codes for CASSLGTGGVPYEQYF. The rearrangement links TRBV5-1 to TRBJ2-7; TRBD1 matches 10 bases. The V gene end was trimmed by 0 bases and the J gene end by 2 bases; junction bases not matched to a gene: 5. This CDR3 has 16 residues. The V gene's germline CDR1 is SGHRS and CDR2 YFSETQ.

The CDR3 region is CATSRRGAGGNNEQFF. CDR3 DNA sequence: TGTGCCACCAGCAGACGGGGGGCGGGAGGGAACAATGAGCAGTTCTTC. The genes are TRBV15 and TRBJ2-1; 9 bases are a match to TRBD2. Unmatched junction bases numbered 7, after V lost 2 bases and J lost 5 bases. Germline assignment: CDR1 LNHNV and CDR2 YYDKDF (reference sequence). This CDR3 has 16 residues.

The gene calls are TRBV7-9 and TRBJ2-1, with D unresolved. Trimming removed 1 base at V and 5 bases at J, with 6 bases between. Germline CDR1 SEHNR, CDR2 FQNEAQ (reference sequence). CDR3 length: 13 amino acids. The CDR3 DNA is TGTGCCAGCAGCTTAGAACGAGACAATGAGCAGTTCTTC. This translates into CASSLERDNEQFF.

As DNA, the CDR3 is TGTGCCAGCAGAAACCTAGCGGGAGGACCATACAATGAGCAGTTCTTC. Its translation is CASRNLAGGPYNEQFF. V is TRBV28 and J is TRBJ2-1; 11 bases agree with TRBD2. Germline V CDR1 and CDR2: MDHEN, SYDVKM. The CDR3 runs to 16 residues. The V gene end was trimmed by 6 bases and the J gene end by 4 bases; junction bases not matched to a gene: 8.

In nucleotides, the CDR3 is TGTGCCAGCAGTTTAACAGGGAGCTCTGGGGCCAACGTCCTGACTTTC. Residues: CASSLTGSSGANVLTF. The gene calls are TRBV27 and TRBJ2-6, with D maybe TRBD1 (6 bases). The CDR3 has 16 amino acids. Germline CDR1 reads MNHEY; CDR2 reads SMNVEV (reference sequence). Trimming left V 2 bases short and J 0 bases short, with 8 bases between.

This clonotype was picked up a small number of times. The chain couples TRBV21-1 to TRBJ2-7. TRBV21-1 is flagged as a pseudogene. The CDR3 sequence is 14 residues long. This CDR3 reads CASSKVKAAYEQYV. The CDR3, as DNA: TGTGCCAGCAGCAAAGTAAAGGCCGCCTACGAGCAGTACGTC.

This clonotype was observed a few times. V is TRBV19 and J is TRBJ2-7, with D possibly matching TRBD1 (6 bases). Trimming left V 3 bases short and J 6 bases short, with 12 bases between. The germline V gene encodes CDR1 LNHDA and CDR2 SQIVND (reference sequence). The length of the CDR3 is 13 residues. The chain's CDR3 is CASSINRVGEQYF. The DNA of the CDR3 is TGTGCCAGTAGTATCAACAGGGTCGGCGAGCAGTACTTC.

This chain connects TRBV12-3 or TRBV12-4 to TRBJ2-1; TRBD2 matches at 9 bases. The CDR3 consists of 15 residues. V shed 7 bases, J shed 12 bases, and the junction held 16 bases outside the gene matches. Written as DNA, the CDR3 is TGTGCCAGCATCGCTGGACTAGCGCAAAACGGGTTGCAGTTCTTC. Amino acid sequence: CASIAGLAQNGLQFF.

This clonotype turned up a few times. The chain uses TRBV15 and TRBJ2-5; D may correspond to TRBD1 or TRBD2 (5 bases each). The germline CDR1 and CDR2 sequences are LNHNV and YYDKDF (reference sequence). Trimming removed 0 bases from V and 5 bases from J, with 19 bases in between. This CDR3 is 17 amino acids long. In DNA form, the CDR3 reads TGTGCCACCAGCAGAGATCAGTTAAGGGACCCGGGGGAGACCCAGTACTTC. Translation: CATSRDQLRDPGETQYF.

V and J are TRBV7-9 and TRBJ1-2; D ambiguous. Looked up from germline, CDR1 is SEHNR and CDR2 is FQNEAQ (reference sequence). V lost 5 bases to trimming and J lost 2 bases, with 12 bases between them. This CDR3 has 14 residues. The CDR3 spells CASSPPVTNYGYTF. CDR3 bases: TGTGCCAGCAGCCCTCCCGTGACGAACTATGGCTACACCTTC.

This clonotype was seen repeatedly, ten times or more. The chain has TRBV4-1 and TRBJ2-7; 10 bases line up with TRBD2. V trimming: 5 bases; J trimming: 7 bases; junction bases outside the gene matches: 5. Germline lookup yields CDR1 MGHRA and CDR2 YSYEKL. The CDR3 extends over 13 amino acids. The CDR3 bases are TGCGCCAGCAGCTTCGGACTAGCGGATGAGCAGTACTTC. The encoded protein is CASSFGLADEQYF.

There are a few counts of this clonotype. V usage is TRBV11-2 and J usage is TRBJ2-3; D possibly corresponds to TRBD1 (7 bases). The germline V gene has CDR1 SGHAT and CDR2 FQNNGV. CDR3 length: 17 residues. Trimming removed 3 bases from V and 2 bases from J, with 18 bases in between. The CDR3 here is CASSFRGRGVYTDTQYF. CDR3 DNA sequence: TGTGCCAGCAGCTTTCGGGGCAGGGGGGTATACACAGATACGCAGTATTTT.

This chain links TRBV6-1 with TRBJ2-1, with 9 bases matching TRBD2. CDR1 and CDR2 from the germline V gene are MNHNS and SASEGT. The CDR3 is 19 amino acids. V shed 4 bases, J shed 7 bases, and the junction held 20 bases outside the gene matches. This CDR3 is CASSAPPGTRGGAGNEQFF. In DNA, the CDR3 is TGTGCCAGCAGTGCCCCTCCCGGAACGCGCGGGGGGGCCGGGAATGAGCAGTTCTTC.

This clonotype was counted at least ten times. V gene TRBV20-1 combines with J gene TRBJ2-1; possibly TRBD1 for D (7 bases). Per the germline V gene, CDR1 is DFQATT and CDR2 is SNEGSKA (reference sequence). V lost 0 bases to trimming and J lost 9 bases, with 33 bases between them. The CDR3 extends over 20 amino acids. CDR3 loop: CSARDADRRKGLPSVVEQFF. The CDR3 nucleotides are TGCAGTGCTAGAGACGCGGACAGGAGAAAAGGACTACCTTCGGTTGTTGAGCAGTTCTTC.

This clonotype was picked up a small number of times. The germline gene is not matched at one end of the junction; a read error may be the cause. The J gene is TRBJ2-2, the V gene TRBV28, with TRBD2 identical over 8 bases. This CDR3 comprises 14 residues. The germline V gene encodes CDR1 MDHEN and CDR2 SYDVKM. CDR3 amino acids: CASRRLANTGELFF. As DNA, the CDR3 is TGTGCCAGCAGAAGACTAGCGAATACCGGGGAGCTGTTTTTT.

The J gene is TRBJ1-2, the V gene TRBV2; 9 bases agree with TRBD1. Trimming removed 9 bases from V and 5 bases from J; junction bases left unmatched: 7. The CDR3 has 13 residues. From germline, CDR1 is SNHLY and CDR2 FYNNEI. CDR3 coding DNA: TGTGCCAGTCTCGCGGGACAGGGTTATGGCTACACCTTC. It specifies CASLAGQGYGYTF.

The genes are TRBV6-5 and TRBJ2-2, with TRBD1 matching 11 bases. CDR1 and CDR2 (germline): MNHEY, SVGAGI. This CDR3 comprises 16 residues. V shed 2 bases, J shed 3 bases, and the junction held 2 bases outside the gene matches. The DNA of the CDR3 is TGTGCCAGCAGTTACACGGGACAGGGGGACACCGGGGAGCTGTTTTTT. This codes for CASSYTGQGDTGELFF.

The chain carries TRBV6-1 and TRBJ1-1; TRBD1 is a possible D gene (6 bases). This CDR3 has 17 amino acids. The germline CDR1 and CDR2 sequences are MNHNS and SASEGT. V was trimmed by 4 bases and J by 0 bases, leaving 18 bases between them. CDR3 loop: CASSGTNRQAMNTEAFF. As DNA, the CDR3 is TGTGCCAGCAGTGGAACAAACCGACAGGCAATGAACACTGAAGCTTTCTTT.